Below, one T cell receptor beta chain is given with its context. What it binds is not known. The protocol was immunoSEQ multiplex PCR, while the TCRdb copy is restricted to in-frame clones and leaves out a portion. The table lists tens of thousands of clones, about 89% of them singletons. This CDR3 has 13 residues. Germline lookup yields CDR1 LNHNV and CDR2 YYDKDF (reference sequence). Trimming stripped 2 bases from V and 10 bases from J, with 15 bases between. This specimen comes from a study of graft-versus-host responses after intestinal transplantation. This sequence originates from a human donor who was the organ donor for an intestinal transplant. Sequencing used unstimulated CD4+ T cells sorted from spleen or lymph node cells, obtained before transplant. V usage is TRBV15 and J usage is TRBJ2-7; the D gene is possibly TRBD1 (5 bases). CDR3 sequence reads: CATSRNSKGLQYF. In nucleotides, the CDR3 is TGTGCCACCAGCAGAAACTCCAAGGGGCTTCAGTACTTC.